Shown below are 23 T cell receptor beta chains from a single sample sequenced in a study of blood T cell repertoires in COVID-19. Clones were read by immunoSEQ multiplex PCR, and TCRdb kept only the in-frame ones, dropping some. This sample has hundreds of thousands of clones, with 80% to 90% found just once. The sequencing sample was made of PBMCs or T cells enriched from blood (not recorded which). The receptors originated from a middle-aged woman with acute COVID-19.

The CDR3: CASRQGYGYTF. CDR3 in DNA: TGTGCAAGTCGACAGGGCTATGGCTACACCTTC. J is TRBJ1-2 and V is TRBV12-2; TRBD1 is the table's D call, not checked against the DNA. TRBV12-2 is described as a pseudogene. The CDR3 sequence is 11 residues long.

V is TRBV20-1 and J is TRBJ2-5; the D is unclear. Per germline, CDR1 DFQATT and CDR2 SNEGSKA (reference sequence). This CDR3 is built from 11 residues. V was cut by 5 bases and J by 10 bases, with 14 bases left in between. The CDR3 spells CSAATPGIQYF. The CDR3 DNA sequence: TGCAGTGCTGCGACACCAGGTATCCAGTACTTC.

The chain employs TRBV7-9 and TRBJ2-1, with 7 nucleotides matching TRBD2. The V gene's germline CDR1 is SEHNR and CDR2 FQNEAQ (reference sequence). After removal of 4 bases from V and 5 bases from J, the junction contained 2 bases not matched to a gene. This CDR3 is 13 amino acids long. This chain's CDR3 is CASSWSGNNEQFF. CDR3 nucleotides: TGTGCCAGCAGCTGGAGCGGGAACAATGAGCAGTTCTTC.

The rearrangement links TRBV15 to TRBJ2-6; TRBD1 aligns across 7 bases. The CDR3 consists of 20 residues. CDR1 and CDR2 (germline): LNHNV, YYDKDF (reference sequence). Trimming cost V 9 bases and J 0 bases; bases outside gene matches: 20. The CDR3 coding sequence is TGTGCCACTCTTACTCTAATCGGGGACAGAGTCCGCTCTGGGGCCAACGTCCTGACTTTC. Residues: CATLTLIGDRVRSGANVLTF.

This clone was seen once. The CDR3 sequence is CASSLARGLANNEQFF. The CDR3 DNA follows: TGTGCCAGCAGCTTAGCCCGGGGACTAGCCAACAATGAGCAGTTCTTC. This chain joins TRBV7-2 and TRBJ2-1, with 9 bases that match TRBD2. This CDR3 comprises 16 residues. Germline CDR1 reads SGHTA; CDR2 reads FQGNSA. V was pared by 0 bases and J by 5 bases, with 5 bases of the junction left unmatched.

The chain carries TRBV13 and TRBJ2-5, with D perhaps matching TRBD1 (5 bases). This CDR3 contains 12 residues. Germline CDR1 PRHDT, CDR2 FYEKMQ (reference sequence). V lost 5 bases and J 5 bases, leaving 9 bases between the germline ends. CDR3 sequence reads: CASSQGSETQYF. For the CDR3, the DNA is TGTGCCAGCAGCCAGGGTAGCGAGACCCAGTACTTC.

The rearrangement uses TRBV7-6 and TRBJ2-1; possible D gene TRBD2, 5 bases. The V gene lost 0 bases and the J gene lost 5 bases, with 11 bases spanning the gap. Per germline, CDR1 SGHVS and CDR2 FNYEAQ. CDR3 length: 15 residues. The CDR3 is CASSLAGSFHNEQFF. CDR3 nucleotides: TGTGCCAGCAGCTTAGCAGGGAGCTTCCACAATGAGCAGTTCTTC.

The rearrangement uses TRBV5-1 and TRBJ1-2; 9 bases match TRBD1. V shed 5 bases and J 3 bases; nucleotides not matched to a gene: 14. CDR1 and CDR2 (germline): SGHRS, YFSETQ. The length of the CDR3 is 17 residues. CDR3 sequence (DNA): TGCGCCAGCAGTCTTCCAACAGGGGGCCAAAAGGACTATGGCTACACCTTC. Translating gives CASSLPTGGQKDYGYTF.

The chain joins TRBV6-2 or TRBV6-3 to TRBJ1-4; 7 bases map to TRBD1. V lost 2 bases and J lost 3; bases outside the gene matches: 12. CDR3 length equals 18 residues. Germline V gene sequence: CDR1 MNHEY, CDR2 SVGEGT. CDR3 in amino acids: CASSYPGQRTASNEKLFF. The CDR3 DNA reads as TGTGCCAGCAGTTACCCGGGACAGCGAACAGCCTCTAATGAAAAACTGTTTTTT.

The gene calls are TRBV27 and TRBJ1-1; no firm D call. The CDR3 extends over 17 amino acids. V was shortened by 6 bases and J by 4 bases, with 24 bases between the two germline ends. Germline V gives CDR1 MNHEY, CDR2 SMNVEV (reference sequence). The CDR3 reads CASSPQFITTTSTEAFF. CDR3 DNA: TGTGCCAGCAGCCCGCAATTCATAACTACGACTAGCACTGAAGCTTTCTTT.

V gene TRBV12-3 or TRBV12-4 combines with J gene TRBJ2-7; 7 bases are shared with TRBD1. The CDR3 spans 13 residues. V shed 6 bases, J shed 2 bases, and the junction held 4 bases outside the gene matches. DNA of the CDR3: TGTGCCAGCAGAGGACAGGCGACCTACGAGCAGTACTTC. This sequence encodes CASRGQATYEQYF.

Only one count was recorded for this clone. The chain joins TRBV28 to TRBJ2-3, with D perhaps matching TRBD2 (6 bases). The CDR3 runs 15 residues. From germline, CDR1 is MDHEN and CDR2 SYDVKM. Trimming removed 6 bases from V and 0 bases from J, with 13 bases in between. The CDR3 DNA reads as TGTGCCAGCAGCTCGGCGGGACTTAGCACAGATACGCAGTATTTT. Its translation: CASSSAGLSTDTQYF.

This chain uses TRBV5-1 with TRBJ1-3; D gene unclear. Germline CDR1 and CDR2: SGHRS and YFSETQ. This CDR3 contains 14 residues. V was pared by 5 bases and J by 3 bases, with 12 bases between. The CDR3 coding sequence is TGCGCCAGCAGTTCGGCGGGGAATGGAAACACCATATATTTT. Translating it yields CASSSAGNGNTIYF.

V usage is TRBV4-1 and J usage is TRBJ1-2; D ambiguous. Trimming cost V 4 bases and J 4 bases, with 19 bases left between them. CDR1 is MGHRA, CDR2 YSYEKL, per germline. The CDR3 has 16 residues. The CDR3 sequence: CASSPPGQSVIYGYTF. The CDR3 DNA sequence: TGCGCCAGCAGCCCTCCGGGTCAGAGTGTTATCTATGGCTACACCTTC.

The chain joins TRBV24-1 to TRBJ2-2, with TRBD2 identical over 8 bases. The CDR3 is 15 residues long. Germline CDR1 and CDR2: KGHDR and SFDVKD. Trimming removed 1 base from V and 8 bases from J; junction bases left unmatched: 5. CDR3 sequence reads: CATSDLRGGRGELFF. Here the CDR3 DNA reads TGTGCCACCAGTGATTTACGGGGGGGCCGAGGGGAGCTGTTTTTT.

V is TRBV15 and J is TRBJ2-5, with 9 nucleotides matching TRBD2. Germline V gives CDR1 LNHNV, CDR2 YYDKDF (reference sequence). Unmatched junction bases numbered 14, after V lost 2 bases and J lost 7 bases. This CDR3 contains 17 residues. For the CDR3, the DNA is TGTGCCACCAGCAGAAATATAGCGGGAGTGCCTCCGGGGACCCAGTACTTC. Encoded protein: CATSRNIAGVPPGTQYF. Complete variable domain (other parts from reference TRBV15 and TRBJ2-5): DAMVIQNPRYQVTQFGKPVTLSCSQTLNHNVMYWYQQKSSQAPKLLFHYYDKDFNNEADTPDNFQSRRPNTSFCFLDIRSPGLGDTAMYLCATSRNIAGVPPGTQYFGPGTRLLVL.

V usage is TRBV19 and J usage is TRBJ2-7, with TRBD2 as a possible D gene (6 bases). CDR3 length: 15 residues. CDR1 is LNHDA, CDR2 SQIVND, per germline (reference sequence). V was cut by 5 bases and J by 3 bases, with 17 bases left in between. In nucleotides, the CDR3 is TGTGCCAGTAGTCCCGAGGCGGGGCGGAACTACGAGCAGTACTTC. Translated, it gives CASSPEAGRNYEQYF.

The chain couples TRBV5-1 to TRBJ1-1, with D tentatively TRBD1 (6 bases). This CDR3 spans 17 amino acids. Per germline, CDR1 SGHRS and CDR2 YFSETQ. Trimming shortened V by 0 bases and J by 0 bases, and 15 bases separated the two germline ends. The CDR3 DNA is TGCGCCAGCAGCTTGGTCCAGGGGACCCCTCTGAACACTGAAGCTTTCTTT. This sequence encodes CASSLVQGTPLNTEAFF.

The genes are TRBV5-4 and TRBJ2-7, with TRBD1 matching over 10 bases. CDR1 and CDR2 (germline): SGHNT, YYREEE (reference sequence). Losses at the gene ends were 4 bases for V and 5 bases for J; bases not matched to a gene: 6. The CDR3 has 14 residues. This CDR3 is CASSLDRGGHEQYF. The CDR3 bases are TGTGCCAGCAGCCTGGACAGGGGGGGCCACGAGCAGTACTTC.

This clone was counted many times. The rearrangement links TRBV6-5 to TRBJ2-7; D possibly corresponds to TRBD2 (6 bases). Between the trimmed V and J ends, which lost 4 bases and 5 bases, there was a span of 12 bases. The CDR3 is 13 amino acids. From germline, CDR1 is MNHEY and CDR2 SVGAGI. DNA of the CDR3: TGTGCCAGCAGTTTCGCGGGGAACCACGAGCAGTACTTC. Protein: CASSFAGNHEQYF.

V is TRBV13 and J is TRBJ1-4; no reliable D call. V lost 2 bases, J lost 0 bases, and 7 bases lay in between. Germline V gene sequence: CDR1 PRHDT, CDR2 FYEKMQ (reference sequence). The CDR3 sequence is 15 residues long. The CDR3 bases are TGTGCCAGCAGCTTACGGGGAGCAACTAATGAAAAACTGTTTTTT. This translates into CASSLRGATNEKLFF.

The V and J genes are TRBV21-1 and TRBJ1-2. TRBV21-1 is assigned pseudogene status. The CDR3 loop spans 16 amino acids. The CDR3 reads CASSTSGGRTNYGYTF. The CDR3 coding sequence is TGTGCCAGCAGCACTAGCGGCGGCCGAACTAACTATGGCTACACCTTC.

The CDR3 sequence is CASSYSYGGAYEQYF. CDR3 bases: TGTGCCAGCAGTTACTCGTACGGGGGGGCCTACGAGCAGTACTTC. The rearrangement uses TRBV6-5 and TRBJ2-7; TRBD2 matches at 8 bases. The V segment lost 0 bases and the J segment 2 bases; nucleotides outside the gene matches: 3. Germline V gene sequence: CDR1 MNHEY, CDR2 SVGAGI. The CDR3 has 15 amino acids.